This T cell receptor beta chain came from a study of metastatic and nonmetastatic thyroid tumors. Study-level background: Both malignant and benign thyroid patients supplied peripheral blood and tumor or nodule tissue samples, across which the repertoires of these patients were then compared.

Patients had received no treatment of any kind before thyroid surgery. The V end lost 0 bases, the J end lost 6 bases, and 18 bases lay between the germline ends. Germline loops: CDR1 SGDLS, CDR2 YYNGEE. The CDR3 sequence is 16 residues long. This clone occurred many times. The antigen is undetermined. The authors' processing: Using the CDR3 differences seen across clinicopathological groups, the authors built a distant-metastasis classifier for papillary thyroid cancer, which was meant to discriminate distant-metastatic patients. TCRdb re-analyzed the PCR reads through MiXCR. The authors' filters were not applied to this entry. The repertoire has about 69,000 clones, approximately 15% of them found once; the top ten carry 5% to 8%. Study findings and constraints: Compared with benign nodules, malignant thyroid tumors were reported to have significantly higher TCR beta diversity in both blood and tumor.

This chain uses TRBV9 with TRBJ1-2; D gene unclear. The receptor's source is a male donor with papillary thyroid cancer or a benign thyroid nodule (not recorded which). Some clones in this sample may be carry-over from other donors' samples. Sequencing input: blood. CDR3 DNA sequence: TGTGCCAGCAGCGTAGGCCTATACCCCCCTCGAAATGGCTACACCTTC. It specifies CASSVGLYPPRNGYTF. The whole variable domain, remainder taken from reference TRBV9 and TRBJ1-2, is DSGVTQTPKHLITATGQRVTLRCSPRSGDLSVYWYQQSLDQGLQFLIQYYNGEERAKGNILERFSAQQFPDLHSELNLSSLELGDSALYFCASSVGLYPPRNGYTFGSGTRLTVV.